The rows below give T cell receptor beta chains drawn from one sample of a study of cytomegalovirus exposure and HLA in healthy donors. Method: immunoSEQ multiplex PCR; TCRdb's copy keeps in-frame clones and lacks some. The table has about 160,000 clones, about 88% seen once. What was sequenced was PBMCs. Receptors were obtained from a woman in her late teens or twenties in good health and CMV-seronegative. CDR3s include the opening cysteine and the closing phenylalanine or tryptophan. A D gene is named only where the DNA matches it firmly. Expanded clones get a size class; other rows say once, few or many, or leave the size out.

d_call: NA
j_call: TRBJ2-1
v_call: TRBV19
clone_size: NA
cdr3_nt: TGTGCCAGTAGTATGGGTCGAGACAGTGGCAATGAGCAGTTCTTC
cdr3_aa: CASSMGRDSGNEQFF

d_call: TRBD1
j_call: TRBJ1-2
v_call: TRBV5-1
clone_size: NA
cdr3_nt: TGCGCCAGCAGCTCCCTGACAGGGGGCTATGGCTACACCTTC
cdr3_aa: CASSSLTGGYGYTF

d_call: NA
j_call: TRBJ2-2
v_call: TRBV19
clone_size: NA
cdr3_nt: TGTGCCAGTAAGTCTCGCGGTAGCCTCAGTGCCGGGGAGCTGTTTTTT
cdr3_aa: CASKSRGSLSAGELFF

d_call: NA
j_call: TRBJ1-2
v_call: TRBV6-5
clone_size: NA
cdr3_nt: TGTGCCAGCAGTCCAGACACCGGCTATGGCTACACCTTC
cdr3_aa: CASSPDTGYGYTF

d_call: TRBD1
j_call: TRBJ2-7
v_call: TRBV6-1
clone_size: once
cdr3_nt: TGTGCCAGCGGGCCCGGACAGGGAAGGGAAAAGCAGTACTTC
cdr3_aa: CASGPGQGREKQYF

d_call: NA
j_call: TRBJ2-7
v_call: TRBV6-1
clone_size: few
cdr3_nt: TGTGCCAGCAGTGAAGCGGTGACTAGTCCCTACGAGCAGTACTTC
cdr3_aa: CASSEAVTSPYEQYF

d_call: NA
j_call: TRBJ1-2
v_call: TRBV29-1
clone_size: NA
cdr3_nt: TGCAGCGTTGATCGGCTCCCGGGCTATGGCTACACCTTC
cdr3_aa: CSVDRLPGYGYTF

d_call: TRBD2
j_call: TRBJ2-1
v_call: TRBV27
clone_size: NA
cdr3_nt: TGTGCCAGCAGTTCAGGGACTAGCGGTGGGAATGAGCAGTTCTTC
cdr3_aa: CASSSGTSGGNEQFF

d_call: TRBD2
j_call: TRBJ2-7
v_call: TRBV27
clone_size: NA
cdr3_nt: TGTGCCAGCAGTTTTGGGAGCGGGAGGGCAAGTGAGCAGTACTTC
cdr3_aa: CASSFGSGRASEQYF

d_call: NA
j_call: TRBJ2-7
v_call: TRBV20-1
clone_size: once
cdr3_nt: TGCAGTGCTGAACGGAGGGACGAGCAGTACTTC
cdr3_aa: CSAERRDEQYF

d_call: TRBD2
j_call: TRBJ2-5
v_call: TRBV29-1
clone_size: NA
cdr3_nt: TGCAGCGTTGTTAGCGGGGCGTACCAAGAGACCCAGTACTTC
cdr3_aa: CSVVSGAYQETQYF

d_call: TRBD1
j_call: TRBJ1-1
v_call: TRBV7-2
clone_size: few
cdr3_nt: TGTGCCAGCAGCTTAGGCCCAACAGGGGGCGAGAATGAAGCTTTCTTT
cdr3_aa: CASSLGPTGGENEAFF

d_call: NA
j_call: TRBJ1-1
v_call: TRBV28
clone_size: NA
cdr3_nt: TGTGCCAGCAGTCCGATCGGGGGGAACACTGAAGCTTTCTTT
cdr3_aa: CASSPIGGNTEAFF

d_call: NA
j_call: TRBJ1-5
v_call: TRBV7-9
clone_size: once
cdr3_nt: TGTGCCAGCAGCCGAGGGGGTCGGCAGCCCCAGCATTTT
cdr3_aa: CASSRGGRQPQHF

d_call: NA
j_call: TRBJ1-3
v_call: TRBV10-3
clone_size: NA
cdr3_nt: TGTGCCATCAGGGACAGTAGAAACTCAGGAAACACCATATATTTT
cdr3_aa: CAIRDSRNSGNTIYF

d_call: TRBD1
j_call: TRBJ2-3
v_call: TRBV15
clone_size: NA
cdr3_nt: TGTGCCACCAGCAGAGGGACAGGGGTGGGTACAGATACGCAGTATTTT
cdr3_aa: CATSRGTGVGTDTQYF

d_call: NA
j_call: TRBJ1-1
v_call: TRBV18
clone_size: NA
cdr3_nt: TGTGCCACCACGGACAGATTCTTCACTGAAGCTTTCTTT
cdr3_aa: CATTDRFFTEAFF

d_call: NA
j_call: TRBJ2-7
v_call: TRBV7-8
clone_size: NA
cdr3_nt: TGTGCCAGCAGCTCGGGATTTGACTCCTACGAGCAGTACTTC
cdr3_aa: CASSSGFDSYEQYF

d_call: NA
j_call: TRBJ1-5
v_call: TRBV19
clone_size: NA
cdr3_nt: TGTGCCAGTAGTATAACCGGCAGGAATCAGCCCCAGCATTTT
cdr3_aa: CASSITGRNQPQHF

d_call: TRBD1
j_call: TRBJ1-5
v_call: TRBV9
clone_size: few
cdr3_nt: TGTGCCAGCAGCGTAGAAGGGACAGTCAATCAGCCCCAGCATTTT
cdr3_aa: CASSVEGTVNQPQHF

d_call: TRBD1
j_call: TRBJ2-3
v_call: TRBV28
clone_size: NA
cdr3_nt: TGTGCCAGCAGTTACTCAGGGGGCTTAAGCACAGATACGCAGTATTTT
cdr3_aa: CASSYSGGLSTDTQYF

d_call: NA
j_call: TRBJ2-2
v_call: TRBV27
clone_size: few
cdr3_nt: TGTGCCAGCAGCTTTTCTTTCCGGGACATCGGGAACACCGGGGAGCTGTTTTTT
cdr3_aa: CASSFSFRDIGNTGELFF

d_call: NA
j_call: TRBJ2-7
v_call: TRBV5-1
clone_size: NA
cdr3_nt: TGCGCCAGCAGCTTGGATCAGACAAACTACGAGCAGTACTTC
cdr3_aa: CASSLDQTNYEQYF

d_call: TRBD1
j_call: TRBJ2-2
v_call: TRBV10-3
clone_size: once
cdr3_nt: TGTGCCATCAGTGAGCGCCATCCGGGACAGGGGGCCGGGGAGCTGTTTTTT
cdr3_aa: CAISERHPGQGAGELFF

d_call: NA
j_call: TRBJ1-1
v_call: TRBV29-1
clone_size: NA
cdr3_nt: TGCAGCGTGGGGCAACATGAAGCTTTCTTT
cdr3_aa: CSVGQHEAFF

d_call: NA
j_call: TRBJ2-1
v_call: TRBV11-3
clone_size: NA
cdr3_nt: TGTGCCAGCAGCCCGGGACTGGCCGCCTACAATGAGCAGTTCTTC
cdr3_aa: CASSPGLAAYNEQFF

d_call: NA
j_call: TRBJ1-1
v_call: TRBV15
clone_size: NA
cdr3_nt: TGTGCCACCAGCAGAGGACCACCACAGGGGAACACTGAAGCTTTCTTT
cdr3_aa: CATSRGPPQGNTEAFF

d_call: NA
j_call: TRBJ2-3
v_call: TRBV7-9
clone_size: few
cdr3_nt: TGTGCCAGCAGCTTGGAGACAGTGAGCACAGATACGCAGTATTTT
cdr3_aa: CASSLETVSTDTQYF

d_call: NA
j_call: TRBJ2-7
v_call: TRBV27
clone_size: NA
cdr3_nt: TGTGCCAGCAGCAGGGGACTAAACTACGAGCAGTACTTC
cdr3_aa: CASSRGLNYEQYF

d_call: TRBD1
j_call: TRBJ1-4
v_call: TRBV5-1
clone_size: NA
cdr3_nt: TGCGCCAGCAGGCGGACAGGGCTCATTGCTACTAATGAAAAACTGTTTTTT
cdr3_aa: CASRRTGLIATNEKLFF

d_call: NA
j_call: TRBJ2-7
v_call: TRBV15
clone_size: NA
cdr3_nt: TGTGCCACCAGCACTGGACAGACCTACGAGCAGTACTTC
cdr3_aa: CATSTGQTYEQYF

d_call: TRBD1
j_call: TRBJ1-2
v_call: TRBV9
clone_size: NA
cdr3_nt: TGTGCCAGCAGCCCCCGGACAGGGGAGAACCTTCACTTC
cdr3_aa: CASSPRTGENLHF

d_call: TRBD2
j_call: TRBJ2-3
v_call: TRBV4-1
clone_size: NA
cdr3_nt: TGCGCCAGCAGCCAAGGCAGCGGGAGGAACCTTGTGACGCAGTATTTT
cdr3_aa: CASSQGSGRNLVTQYF

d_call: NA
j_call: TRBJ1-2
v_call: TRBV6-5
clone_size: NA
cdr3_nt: TGTGCCAGCAGTTACGTAGGGGGCTATGGCTACACCTTC
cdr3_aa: CASSYVGGYGYTF

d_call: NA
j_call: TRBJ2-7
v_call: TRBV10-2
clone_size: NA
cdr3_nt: TGCGCCAGCAGTGACCGCTACGAGCAGTACTTC
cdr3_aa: CASSDRYEQYF

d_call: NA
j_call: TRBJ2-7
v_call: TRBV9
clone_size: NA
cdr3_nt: TGTGCCAGCAGCGTAACCGGGACTTCGGCCTACGAGCAGTACTTC
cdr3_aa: CASSVTGTSAYEQYF

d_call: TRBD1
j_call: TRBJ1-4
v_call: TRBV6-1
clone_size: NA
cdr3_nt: TGTGCCAGCAGCCGGGACAGGGATGAAAAACTGTTTTTT
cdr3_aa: CASSRDRDEKLFF

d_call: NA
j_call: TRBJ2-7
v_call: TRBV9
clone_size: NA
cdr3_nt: TGTGCCAGCAGCGTAGCAGGGGGAGGAAGCTACGAGCAGTACTTC
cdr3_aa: CASSVAGGGSYEQYF

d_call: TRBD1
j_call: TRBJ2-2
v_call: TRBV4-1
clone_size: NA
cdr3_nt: TGCGCCAGCAGCCAGTCGGACAGGGCCGGGGAGCTGTTTTTT
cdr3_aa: CASSQSDRAGELFF

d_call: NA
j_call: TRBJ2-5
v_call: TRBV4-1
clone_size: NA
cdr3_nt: TGCGCCAGCAGCCTCCAGGGTCAGGCGCCGGGGACCCAGTACTTC
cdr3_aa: CASSLQGQAPGTQYF

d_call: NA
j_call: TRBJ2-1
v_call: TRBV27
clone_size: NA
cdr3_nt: TGTGCCAGCAGACTTGACAGATTCTACAATGAGCAGTTCTTC
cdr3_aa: CASRLDRFYNEQFF

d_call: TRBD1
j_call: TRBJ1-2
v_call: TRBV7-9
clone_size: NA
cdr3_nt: TGTGCCAGCAGCTCGCGGGGACAGGGCCCACCTGGCTACACCTTC
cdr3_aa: CASSSRGQGPPGYTF

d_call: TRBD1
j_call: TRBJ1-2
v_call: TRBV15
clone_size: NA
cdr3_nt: TGTGCCACCAGCAGAGGGGGGGGACAGGCCATTTGGAGGGGCTACACCTTC
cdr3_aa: CATSRGGGQAIWRGYTF

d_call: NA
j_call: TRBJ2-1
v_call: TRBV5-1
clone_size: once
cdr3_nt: TGCGCCAGCAGCTTGGACATTGGCAGCTCCTACAATGAGCAGTTCTTC
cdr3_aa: CASSLDIGSSYNEQFF

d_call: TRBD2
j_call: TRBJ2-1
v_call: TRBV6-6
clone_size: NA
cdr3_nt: TGTGCCAGCATAATCGGGGGGGCCCAGAATGAGCAGTTCTTC
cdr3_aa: CASIIGGAQNEQFF

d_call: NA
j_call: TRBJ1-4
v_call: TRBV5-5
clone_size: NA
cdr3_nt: TGTGCCAGCAGCTTGACCGGCCGCCAACAGGGTGAAAAACTGTTTTTT
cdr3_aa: CASSLTGRQQGEKLFF

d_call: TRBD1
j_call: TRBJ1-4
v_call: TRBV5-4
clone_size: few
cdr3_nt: TGTGCCAGCAGTACAGGGGGCAACGTTGAAAAACTGTTTTTT
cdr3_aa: CASSTGGNVEKLFF

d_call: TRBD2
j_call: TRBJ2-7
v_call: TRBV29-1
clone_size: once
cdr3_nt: TGCAGCGTCGCCCCCCGGAGAAGCGGGATCTCCTACGAGCAGTACTTC
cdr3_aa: CSVAPRRSGISYEQYF

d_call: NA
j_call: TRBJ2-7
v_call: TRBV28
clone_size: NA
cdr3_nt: TGTGCCAGCGGAGAATTCACCTTTGGCGAGCAGTACTTC
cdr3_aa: CASGEFTFGEQYF

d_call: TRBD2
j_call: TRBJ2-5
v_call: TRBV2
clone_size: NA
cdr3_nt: TGTGCCAGCGGGGGACTAGCGGGCTCCCAAGAGACCCAGTACTTC
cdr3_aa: CASGGLAGSQETQYF

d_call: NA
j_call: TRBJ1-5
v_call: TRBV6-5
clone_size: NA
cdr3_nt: TGTGCCAGCCAAGGGGGACGGAATCAGCCCCAGCATTTT
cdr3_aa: CASQGGRNQPQHF

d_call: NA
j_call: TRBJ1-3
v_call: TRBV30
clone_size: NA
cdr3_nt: TGTGCCTGGAGGCTCGCGGGACCCCTCTCTGGAAACACCATATATTTT
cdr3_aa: CAWRLAGPLSGNTIYF

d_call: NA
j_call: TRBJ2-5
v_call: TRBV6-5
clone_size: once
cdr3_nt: TGTGCCAGCAGTCGGGGGGCGTTACAAGAGACCCAGTACTTC
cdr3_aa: CASSRGALQETQYF

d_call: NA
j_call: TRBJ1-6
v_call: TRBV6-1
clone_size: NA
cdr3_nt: TGTGCCAGCAGTGATCCGGGGGGGGTTGATTCACCCCTCTACTTT
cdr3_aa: CASSDPGGVDSPLYF

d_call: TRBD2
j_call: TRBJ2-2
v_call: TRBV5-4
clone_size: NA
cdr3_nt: TGTGCCAGCAGCCCCCCCGGGGAGGGGAACACCGGGGAGCTGTTTTTT
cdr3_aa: CASSPPGEGNTGELFF

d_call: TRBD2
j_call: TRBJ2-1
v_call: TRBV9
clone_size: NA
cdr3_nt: TGTGCCAGCAGCGTTTCGGTAGGGACTAGCGGGATTCCTGGTAATGAGCAGTTCTTC
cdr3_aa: CASSVSVGTSGIPGNEQFF

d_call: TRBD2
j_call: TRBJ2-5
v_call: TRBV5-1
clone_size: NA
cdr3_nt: TGCGCCAGCAGCCCCCTAGCGGGGGGAGGAGAGACCCAGTACTTC
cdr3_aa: CASSPLAGGGETQYF

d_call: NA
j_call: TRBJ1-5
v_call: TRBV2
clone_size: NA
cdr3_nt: TGTGCCAGCAGTGAATCAGAGCGGCAGCCCCAGCATTTT
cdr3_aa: CASSESERQPQHF